Listed here is a single TCR beta chain. The source of the sample is a study of regulatory T cells in long-lasting Graves disease. According to the study, TCR beta libraries were built with iRepertoire HTBI primers and CDR3-region Arm-PCR. TCRdb fed the multiplex PCR reads into MiXCR, producing one record per CDR3 protein. The table shows some 560,000 distinct CDR3 sequences, with about 16% occurring only once. Indicated time point: newly diagnosed GD, antithyroid drugs for less than 3 months. There was RNA extracted from PBMCs, and the TCR library was made from it. The germline V and J ends were trimmed by 0 bases and 2 bases, with 8 bases remaining between them. This CDR3 is 15 amino acids long. The germline V gene encodes CDR1 MNHEY and CDR2 SVGEGT. A further study also used this sample, focusing on T cells in Graves' hyperthyroidism and ophthalmopathy. This second study says: A model using 13 V-J features told ophthalmopathy apart from stable hyperthyroidism.

The sample here was peripheral blood mononuclear cells (PBMCs), taken at new diagnosis, from a patient treated with antithyroid drugs. The clonotype was recovered from a woman aged 40 to 65 with Graves disease. This rearrangement joins TRBV6-2 or TRBV6-3 to TRBJ1-5, with a weak D call TRBD1 (6 bases). CDR3 sequence: CASSYSNRGNQPQHF. The CDR3 coding sequence is TGTGCCAGCAGTTACTCGAACAGGGGCAATCAGCCCCAGCATTTT.